The 21 T cell receptor beta chains presented below share a single source sample, sequenced in a study of T-cell reconstitution after alpha-beta-depleted transplantation in children. Unique molecular identifiers were used in preparing the TCRbeta library. TCRdb independently ran MiXCR on the PCR reads; one entry per CDR3 protein. The data contain fewer than 750,000 distinct CDR3 sequences, around 23% of them seen just once; the ten biggest clones take up approximately 14%. Source: PBMCs, mostly from graft donor cells, taken 360 days after TCRalphabeta/CD19-depleted stem cell transplant. The receptors originated from a boy under two years old who had a stem cell transplant for acute myeloid leukemia, so the T cells may come from the graft donor.

This clonotype was counted many times. The J gene is TRBJ1-1, the V gene TRBV29-1, with D tentatively TRBD1 (5 bases). This CDR3 comprises 12 residues. V was clipped by 4 bases and J by 4 bases, with 10 bases between them. From germline, CDR1 is SQVTM and CDR2 ANQGSEA. For the CDR3, the DNA is TGCAGCGTTGCCAGGGCTGGCACTGAAGCTTTCTTT. This translates into CSVARAGTEAFF. Full variable domain (missing parts from reference TRBV29-1 and TRBJ1-1): SAVISQKPSRDICQRGTSLTIQCQVDSQVTMMFWYRQQPGQSLTLIATANQGSEATYESGFVIDKFPISRPNLTFSTLTVSNMSPEDSSIYLCSVARAGTEAFFGQGTRLTVV.

The V gene is TRBV4-3, the J gene TRBJ1-6; D remains ambiguous. Trimming pared 5 bases from V and 10 bases from J, leaving 15 bases between. The germline V gene encodes CDR1 LGHNA and CDR2 YSLEER. The CDR3 length is 14 residues. The DNA for the CDR3 is TGCGCCAGCAGCGAAGGATTTGGGGAATCACCCCTCCACTTT. Its protein product is CASSEGFGESPLHF.

This clonotype has just a few counts. The chain links TRBV7-2 to TRBJ2-5; 9 bases are shared with TRBD2. The J segment lost 4 bases and the V segment lost 0 bases, leaving 6 bases of the junction unmatched. CDR3 size: 16 residues. Germline V lookup: CDR1 SGHTA, CDR2 FQGNSA. Here the CDR3 DNA reads TGTGCCAGCAGCTTAGCGCGAGTGACTAGCGGAGAGACCCAGTACTTC. Its translation is CASSLARVTSGETQYF.

This chain uses TRBV5-1 with TRBJ2-1, with 10 bases that match TRBD1. Germline values: CDR1 SGHRS, CDR2 YFSETQ. This CDR3 spans 16 amino acids. J lost 8 bases, V lost 0 bases, and 8 bases had no gene match. In DNA, the CDR3 is TGCGCCAGCAGCTTGGCTTGGACAGGGGGAGGGGATGAGCAGTTCTTC. Its translation: CASSLAWTGGGDEQFF.

This chain joins TRBV7-7 and TRBJ2-1; 7 nucleotides align to TRBD1. The CDR3 is 15 amino acids. Germline-derived CDR1 and CDR2 are SSHAT and FNYEAQ (reference sequence). The V and J ends lost 10 bases and 4 bases, in that order; junction bases with no gene match: 13. In DNA, the CDR3 is TGTGCCAACCCCACCCGACAGGGACCTTACAATGAGCAGTTCTTC. It specifies CANPTRQGPYNEQFF.

This clonotype has a handful of counts. The chain carries TRBV24-1 and TRBJ2-5; D is tentatively TRBD1 or TRBD2 (5 bases each). This CDR3 comprises 14 residues. Germline-derived CDR1 and CDR2 are KGHDR and SFDVKD. V shed 5 bases and J shed 4 bases, with 13 bases lying between them. Here the CDR3 DNA reads TGTGCCACCAGTGCCCCGGGGCGCGGAGAGACCCAGTACTTC. It encodes CATSAPGRGETQYF.

This clonotype was counted many times. The chain carries TRBV20-1 and TRBJ2-7; a possible D gene is TRBD1 (6 bases). The CDR3 is 11 residues long. V shed 3 bases and J shed 6 bases, with 9 bases lying between them. Per germline, CDR1 DFQATT and CDR2 SNEGSKA (reference sequence). In DNA form, the CDR3 reads TGCAGTGCTAGGGGGACAAGCGAGCAGTACGTC. Translation: CSARGTSEQYV.

V gene TRBV3-1 combines with J gene TRBJ2-1; tentative D call: TRBD1 (5 bases). CDR1 LGHDT and CDR2 YNNKEL come from the germline V gene (reference sequence). The CDR3 is 10 amino acids. The V and J ends lost 5 bases and 9 bases respectively, with 5 bases between them. CDR3 loop: CASSGAEQFF. DNA of the CDR3: TGTGCCAGCAGCGGGGCTGAGCAGTTCTTC.

The table lists this clonotype with a few counts. CDR3 sequence (DNA): TGTGCCAGCAGTCCCTACAGCGAAGATACGCAGTATTTT. Translating gives CASSPYSEDTQYF. The chain combines TRBV28 with TRBJ2-3; D remains ambiguous. Germline CDR1 MDHEN, CDR2 SYDVKM. Trimming cost V 5 bases and J 5 bases, with 11 bases left between them. This CDR3 comprises 13 residues. The full variable domain, with the rest looked up from reference TRBV28 and TRBJ2-3, is DVKVTQSSRYLVKRTGEKVFLECVQDMDHENMFWYRQDPGLGLRLIYFSYDVKMKEKGDIPEGYSVSREKKERFSLILESASTNQTSMYLCASSPYSEDTQYFGPGTRLTVL.

The chain links TRBV6-5 to TRBJ2-1; D is unclear. The germline V and J ends were trimmed by 3 bases and 2 bases, with 8 bases remaining between them. The CDR3 contains 14 residues. CDR1 and CDR2 (germline): MNHEY, SVGAGI. In DNA form, the CDR3 reads TGTGCCAGCAGTTATTCGAGCCCCTACAATGAGCAGTTCTTC. Amino acid sequence: CASSYSSPYNEQFF.

The table lists this clonotype with many counts. The chain employs TRBV28 and TRBJ2-7; the D gene is possibly TRBD1 (6 bases). Per germline, CDR1 MDHEN and CDR2 SYDVKM. With 5 bases removed from V and 6 bases from J, the gap between germline ends came to 26 bases. The CDR3 loop spans 17 amino acids. The CDR3 nucleotides are TGTGCCAGCAGTCCTGACCCATCATCAACAGGGTTCATCGAGCAGTACGTC. Translation gives CASSPDPSSTGFIEQYV.

Ten or more counts support this clonotype. The V and J genes are TRBV6-2 or TRBV6-3 and TRBJ2-7; 7 bases map to TRBD1. The CDR3 loop spans 15 amino acids. With V trimmed by 5 bases and J by 2 bases, 9 bases remained unmatched. From germline, CDR1 is MNHEY and CDR2 SVGEGT. For the CDR3, the DNA is TGTGCCAGCAGTGGGTGGACAGGAGGACCCTACGAGCAGTACTTC. This codes for CASSGWTGGPYEQYF.

The CDR3 sequence is CAISPLPMTGFPKNEYNEQFF. CDR3 bases: TGTGCCATCAGCCCGCTCCCCATGACAGGGTTCCCGAAGAATGAGTATAATGAGCAGTTCTTC. V is TRBV10-3 and J is TRBJ2-1; 7 positions match TRBD1. With V trimmed by 6 bases and J by 7 bases, 30 bases remained unmatched. This CDR3 region has 21 residues. CDR1 ENHRY and CDR2 SYGVKD come from the germline V gene.

This clonotype was counted many times. The J gene is TRBJ2-3, the V gene TRBV27, with TRBD2 matching 10 bases. From germline, CDR1 is MNHEY and CDR2 SMNVEV (reference sequence). J was trimmed by 13 bases and V by 0 bases; bases with no gene match: 7. The CDR3 contains 14 residues. As DNA, the CDR3 is TGTGCCAGCAGTTTATCCAGCGGGGGGGCCCCGAAGTATTTT. It is translated as CASSLSSGGAPKYF.

This clonotype was seen a few times. V gene TRBV6-1 combines with J gene TRBJ1-5; a weak D match, TRBD1 (5 bases). The V and J ends lost 6 bases and 6 bases respectively, with 12 bases between them. Looked up from germline, CDR1 is MNHNS and CDR2 is SASEGT. The CDR3 is 13 residues long. The CDR3 here is CASRTTRGQPQHF. In DNA, the CDR3 is TGTGCCAGCAGGACAACTAGGGGTCAGCCCCAGCATTTT.

The chain combines TRBV7-9 with TRBJ2-1; 7 bases map to TRBD1. The CDR3 consists of 14 residues. The germline gives CDR1 SEHNR, CDR2 FQNEAQ (reference sequence). V gave up 8 bases and J gave up 4 bases; unmatched junction bases: 8. This CDR3 is CASSGQSIYNEQFF. The CDR3, as DNA: TGTGCCAGCTCGGGACAGTCCATTTACAATGAGCAGTTCTTC.

This clonotype was recorded many times. The chain has TRBV29-1 and TRBJ1-1; no clear D gene. Germline values: CDR1 SQVTM, CDR2 ANQGSEA. The CDR3 is 13 amino acids. Trimming removed 4 bases at V and 3 bases at J, with 12 bases between. In nucleotides, the CDR3 is TGCAGCGTTGTAGGAATGGGGTACACTGAAGCTTTCTTT. This gives the protein CSVVGMGYTEAFF.

This clonotype was recorded at least ten times. The J gene is TRBJ1-2, the V gene TRBV28; D is unresolved. The CDR3 extends over 13 amino acids. Trimming took off 3 bases at V and 4 bases at J, with 9 bases between the two ends. CDR1 and CDR2 (germline): MDHEN, SYDVKM. CDR3 coding DNA: TGTGCCAGCAGTTTTGGCAGCGGCTATGGCTACACCTTC. The encoded protein is CASSFGSGYGYTF.

V is TRBV20-1 and J is TRBJ2-3, with no clear D. V lost 0 bases to trimming and J lost 0 bases, with 7 bases between them. The CDR3 is 14 residues long. From germline, CDR1 is DFQATT and CDR2 SNEGSKA (reference sequence). The CDR3: CSARDKASTDTQYF. The CDR3 coding sequence is TGCAGTGCTAGAGATAAGGCTAGCACAGATACGCAGTATTTT.

This clonotype appeared many times. The V call is TRBV29-1, the J call TRBJ1-2; possible D gene TRBD1, 5 bases. V lost 3 bases and J 4 bases, leaving 12 bases between the germline ends. Germline V gene sequence: CDR1 SQVTM, CDR2 ANQGSEA. The CDR3 is 13 amino acids. The CDR3 here is CSVDLGTLYGYTF. CDR3 DNA sequence: TGCAGCGTTGACCTCGGGACCCTCTATGGCTACACCTTC.

V is TRBV24-1 and J is TRBJ2-1, with 7 bases identical to TRBD2. Trimming removed 6 bases from V and 0 bases from J; junction bases left unmatched: 16. The germline V gene has CDR1 KGHDR and CDR2 SFDVKD. This CDR3 is built from 19 residues. The CDR3 loop reads CATSPRGDGRASSYNEQFF. CDR3 nucleotide sequence: TGTGCCACCAGTCCACGGGGGGATGGGCGGGCGTCCTCCTACAATGAGCAGTTCTTC.